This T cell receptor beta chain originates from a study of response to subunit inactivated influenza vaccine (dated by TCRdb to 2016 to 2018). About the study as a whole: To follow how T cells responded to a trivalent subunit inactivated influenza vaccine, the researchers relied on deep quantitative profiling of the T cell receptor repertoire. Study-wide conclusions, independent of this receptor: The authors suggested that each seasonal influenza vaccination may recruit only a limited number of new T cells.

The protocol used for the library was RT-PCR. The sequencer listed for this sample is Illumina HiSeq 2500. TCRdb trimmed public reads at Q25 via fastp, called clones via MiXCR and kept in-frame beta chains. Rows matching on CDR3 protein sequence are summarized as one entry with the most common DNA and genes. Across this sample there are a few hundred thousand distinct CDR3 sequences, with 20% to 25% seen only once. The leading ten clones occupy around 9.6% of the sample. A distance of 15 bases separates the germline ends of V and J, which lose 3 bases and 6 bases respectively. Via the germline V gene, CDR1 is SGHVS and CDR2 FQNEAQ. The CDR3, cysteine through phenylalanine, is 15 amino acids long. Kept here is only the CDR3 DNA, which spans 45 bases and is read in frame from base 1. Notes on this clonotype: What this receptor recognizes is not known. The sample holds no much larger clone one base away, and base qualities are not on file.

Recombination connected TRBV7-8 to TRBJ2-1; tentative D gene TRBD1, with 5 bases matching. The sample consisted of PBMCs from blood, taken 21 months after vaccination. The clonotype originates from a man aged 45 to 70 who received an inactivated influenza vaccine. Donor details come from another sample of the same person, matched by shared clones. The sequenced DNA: TGTGCCAGCAGCTTCAGGGAAGTCAAGAGCAATGAGCAGTTCTTC. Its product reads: CASSFREVKSNEQFF.